The sequence of this T cell receptor (beta chain) was determined in a study of CD8 T cells in ankylosing spondylitis. This clonotype came up many times. Its specificity is unknown. Deletions cut 4 bases from V and 0 bases from J, with 8 bases between. The germline V gene has CDR1 SQVTM and CDR2 ANQGSEA. CDR3 length equals 13 residues. One entry per CDR3 protein, called by TCRdb with MiXCR from the 5' RACE reads. The table shows tens of thousands of distinct CDR3 sequences, with about 9.3% occurring only once. The study's findings and limits: Matched ankylosing spondylitis synovial fluid reportedly contained a significantly enriched population of disease-linked clones.

This TCR came from a male donor with ankylosing spondylitis or in good health (not recorded which). The sample comprised blood, either unsorted or a sorted T cell fraction (not recorded which). The chain has TRBV29-1 and TRBJ2-3; a weak D match, TRBD1 (5 bases). The DNA for the CDR3 is TGCAGCGTTGGAAAGGGGAGCACAGATACGCAGTATTTT. Protein sequence: CSVGKGSTDTQYF.